This is a list of T cell receptor beta chains from one sample in a study of T cells in Graves' hyperthyroidism and ophthalmopathy. TCRdb fed the multiplex PCR reads into MiXCR, producing one record per CDR3 protein. The sample yields about 840,000 distinct CDR3 sequences, approximately 40% seen once. The sample was blood. Every receptor here comes from a man between 18 and 35 years old with Graves' hyperthyroidism. Both conserved end residues are part of each CDR3.

CDR3	V	J
CASSPGMRYEQYF	TRBV4-1	TRBJ2-7
CATQFAGGLAWQYF	TRBV10-3	TRBJ2-7
CASRTVNSYGYTF	TRBV2	TRBJ1-2
CASSQSSGSTYNEQYF	TRBV25-1	TRBJ2-7
CASSYQGSYEQHF	TRBV7-9	TRBJ2-7
CSARDSMNTQAFF	TRBV20-1	TRBJ1-1
CATLRTEAFF	TRBV25-1	TRBJ1-1
CASSPGTAGASTGQYF	TRBV7-9	TRBJ2-7
CASTWDRRNQPQHF	TRBV6-1	TRBJ1-5
CSARQGTTLAYEQYF	TRBV20-1	TRBJ2-7
CSARWGAGATEAFF	TRBV20-1	TRBJ1-1
CASTRETDTEQYF	TRBV2	TRBJ2-7
CASSLGPTGTGATNEKLFF	TRBV5-1	TRBJ1-4
CASSFYGEEKLFF	TRBV7-8	TRBJ1-4
CASSLAGREDEKLFF	TRBV5-1	TRBJ1-4
CASSSDHRGEQYF	TRBV7-9	TRBJ2-7
CASSTKPTGRNSPLHF	TRBV11-2	TRBJ1-6
CASSRTGADYQPQHF	TRBV5-5	TRBJ1-5
CSRPSSAGETQYF	TRBV29-1	TRBJ2-5
CASSAGAKGYTF	TRBV2	TRBJ1-2
CASSLGPGLNYGYTF	TRBV5-1	TRBJ1-2
CSARSLAGSTGELFF	TRBV20-1	TRBJ2-2
CSATAGMNTEAFF	TRBV20-1	TRBJ1-1
CASTRAGGSYEQYF	TRBV6-5	TRBJ2-7